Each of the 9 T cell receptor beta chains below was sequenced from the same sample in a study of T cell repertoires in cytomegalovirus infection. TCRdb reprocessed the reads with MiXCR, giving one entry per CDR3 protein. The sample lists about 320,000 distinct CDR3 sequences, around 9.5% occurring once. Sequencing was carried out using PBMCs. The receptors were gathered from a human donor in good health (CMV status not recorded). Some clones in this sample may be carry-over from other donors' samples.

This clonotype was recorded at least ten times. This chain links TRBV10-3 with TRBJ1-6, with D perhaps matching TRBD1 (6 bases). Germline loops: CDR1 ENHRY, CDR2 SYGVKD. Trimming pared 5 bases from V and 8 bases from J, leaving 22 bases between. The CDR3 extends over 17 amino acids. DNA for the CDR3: TGTGCCATCAGTTCTCTTAGGGACACTCACTTCGATTCACCCCTCCACTTT. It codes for CAISSLRDTHFDSPLHF.

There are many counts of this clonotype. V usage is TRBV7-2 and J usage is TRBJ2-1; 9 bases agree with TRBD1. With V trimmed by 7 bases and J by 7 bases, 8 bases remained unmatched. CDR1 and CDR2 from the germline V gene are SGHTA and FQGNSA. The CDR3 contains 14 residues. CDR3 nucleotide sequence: TGTGCCAGCAATCCCCGGACAGGGGTAAATGAGCAGTTCTTC. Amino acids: CASNPRTGVNEQFF.

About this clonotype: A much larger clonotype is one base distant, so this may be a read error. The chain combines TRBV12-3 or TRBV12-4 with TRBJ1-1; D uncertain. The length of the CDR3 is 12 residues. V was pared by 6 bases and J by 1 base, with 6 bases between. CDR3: CASRRQNTEAFF. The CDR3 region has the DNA TGTGCCAGCAGGCGACAGAACACTGAAGCTTTCTTT.

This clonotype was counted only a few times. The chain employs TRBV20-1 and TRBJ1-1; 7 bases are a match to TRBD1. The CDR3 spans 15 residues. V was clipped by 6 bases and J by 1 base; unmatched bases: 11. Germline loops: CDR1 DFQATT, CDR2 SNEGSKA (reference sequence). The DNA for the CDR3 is TGCAGTGCCCGAACACAGGGGCGGGGGAACACTGAAGCTTTCTTT. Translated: CSARTQGRGNTEAFF.

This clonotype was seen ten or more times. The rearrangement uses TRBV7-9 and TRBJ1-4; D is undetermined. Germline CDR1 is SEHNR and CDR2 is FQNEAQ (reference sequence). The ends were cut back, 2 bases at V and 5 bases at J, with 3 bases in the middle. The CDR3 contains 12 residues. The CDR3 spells CASSLKNEKLFF. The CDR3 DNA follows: TGTGCCAGCAGCTTAAAGAATGAAAAACTGTTTTTT.

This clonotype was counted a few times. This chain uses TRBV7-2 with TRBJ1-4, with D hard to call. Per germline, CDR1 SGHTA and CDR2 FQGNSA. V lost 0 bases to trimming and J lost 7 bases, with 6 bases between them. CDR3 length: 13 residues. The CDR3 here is CASSLASGEKLFF. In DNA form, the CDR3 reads TGTGCCAGCAGCTTAGCTAGTGGTGAAAAACTGTTTTTT.

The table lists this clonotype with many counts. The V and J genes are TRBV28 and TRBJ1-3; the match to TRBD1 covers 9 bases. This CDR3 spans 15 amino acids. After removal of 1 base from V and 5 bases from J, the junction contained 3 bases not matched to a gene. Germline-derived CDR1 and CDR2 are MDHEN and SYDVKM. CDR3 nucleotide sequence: TGTGCCAGCAGTTTATCAACAGGGGGCCGAAACACCATATATTTT. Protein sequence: CASSLSTGGRNTIYF. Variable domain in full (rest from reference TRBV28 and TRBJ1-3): DVKVTQSSRYLVKRTGEKVFLECVQDMDHENMFWYRQDPGLGLRLIYFSYDVKMKEKGDIPEGYSVSREKKERFSLILESASTNQTSMYLCASSLSTGGRNTIYFGEGSWLTVV.

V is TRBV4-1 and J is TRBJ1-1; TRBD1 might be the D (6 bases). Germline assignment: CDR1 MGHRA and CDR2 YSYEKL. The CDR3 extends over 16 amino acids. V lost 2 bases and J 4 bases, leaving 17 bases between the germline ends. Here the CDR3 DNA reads TGCGCCAGCAGCCAAATTTGGGGGGCGCTGGGCACTGAAGCTTTCTTT. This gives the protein CASSQIWGALGTEAFF.

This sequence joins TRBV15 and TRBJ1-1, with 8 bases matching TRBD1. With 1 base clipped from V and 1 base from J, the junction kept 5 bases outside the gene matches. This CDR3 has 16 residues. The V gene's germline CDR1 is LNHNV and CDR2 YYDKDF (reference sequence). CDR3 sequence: CATSRGTDRANTEAFF. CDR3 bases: TGTGCCACCAGCAGAGGGACGGACAGGGCGAACACTGAAGCTTTCTTT.